This T cell receptor beta chain was captured by sequencing in a study of shared clonotypes between healthy human individuals. Deep was the level at which the assay was run. Here immunoSEQ multiplex PCR was the method, and the copy in TCRdb shows in-frame clones only, minus some. The sample has over a million clones; more than 75% are singletons. Study-level findings and limits: Owing to a small donor count, the genetic and exposure-history diversity represented was limited. Non-shared clonotypes had lower generation probabilities than clonotypes shared by all four sorted-subset donors.

The CDR3 length is 20 residues. Trimming took 2 bases from V and 0 from J; bases not matched to a gene: 10. The germline CDR1 and CDR2 sequences are PRHDT and FYEKMQ (reference sequence). This clone was recorded a few times. Its target is not known. The receptor comes from a man between 18 and 35 years old in good health. Some clones in this sample may be carry-over from other donors' samples. The specimen was memory CD4+ T cells from PBMCs. Subset denoted: CD45RA-negative fraction. The chain employs TRBV13 and TRBJ2-1, with 13 bases identical to TRBD2. The CDR3 DNA reads TGTGCCAGCAGCTTAATCGGAATCACTAGCGGGAGGGCCTCCTACAATGAGCAGTTCTTC. Protein sequence: CASSLIGITSGRASYNEQFF. Combining the CDR3 with reference TRBV13 and TRBJ2-1 gives the whole variable domain AAGVIQSPRHLIKEKRETATLKCYPIPRHDTVYWYQQGPGQDPQFLISFYEKMQSDKGSIPDRFSAQQFSDYHSELNMSSLELGDSALYFCASSLIGITSGRASYNEQFFGPGTRLTVL.